A selection of T cell receptor beta chains follows, all from one sample in a study of early T cells in non-severe SARS-CoV-2 infection. From the 5' RACE reads, TCRdb called clonotypes with MiXCR, one entry per CDR3 protein. The table lists approximately 52,000 distinct CDR3 sequences, approximately 8% of them singletons. The sequenced sample was whole blood. Receptor source: an adult who was a healthcare worker with PCR-confirmed SARS-CoV-2 infection or an uninfected control (not recorded which). The CDR3 runs from the conserved cysteine through the conserved F or W. D genes are given only for firm matches. Clone size is given for some rows only: seen once, a few or many times, or a class if the clone is expanded.

j_gene | v_gene | abundance | d_gene | CDR3nt | CDR3aa
TRBJ2-6 | TRBV6-2/TRBV6-3 | NA | NA | TGTGCCAGCAGTTACCCCCCCAACTCTGGGGCCAACGTCCTGACTTTC | CASSYPPNSGANVLTF
TRBJ2-1 | TRBV11-2 | few | NA | TGTGCCAGCAGGTCCCCGGGGCACAATGAGCAGTTCTTC | CASRSPGHNEQFF
TRBJ1-5 | TRBV6-1 | few | NA | TGTGCCAGCAGCGATCCTGATGGCAGGGTGAGCAATCAGCCCCAGCATTTT | CASSDPDGRVSNQPQHF
TRBJ2-2 | TRBV27 | NA | NA | TGTGCCAGCAGTGACAGCTTCTTGCAACGGGAGCTGTTTTTT | CASSDSFLQRELFF
TRBJ1-4 | TRBV27 | many | NA | TGTGCCAGCAGTCCCCGCCGGGGGGCTAATGAAAAACTGTTTTTT | CASSPRRGANEKLFF
TRBJ1-2 | TRBV29-1 | many | NA | TGCAGCGTTGACGTGGGGGGCTCCCCTTCTAACTATGGCTACACCTTC | CSVDVGGSPSNYGYTF
TRBJ2-7 | TRBV5-1 | few | TRBD2 | TGCGCCAGCAGCGGAGGGGGACTAGCGGGAGGGCCCTACGAGCAGTACTTC | CASSGGGLAGGPYEQYF
TRBJ1-1 | TRBV5-4 | NA | TRBD1 | TGTGCCAGCAGCAACAGGGGCACCCCAGCTGAAGCTTTCTTT | CASSNRGTPAEAFF
TRBJ2-2 | TRBV5-5 | many | NA | TGTGCCAGCAGCTTCCCCGGGGAGCTGTTTTTT | CASSFPGELFF
TRBJ2-2 | TRBV4-2 | NA | NA | TGTGCCAGCAGCCAAGACCAGGGGCGGGCCGGGGAGCTGTTTTTT | CASSQDQGRAGELFF
TRBJ2-2 | TRBV7-2 | NA | TRBD2 | TGTGCCGGACGAGGAGCGGGAGGGCTGGCCGGGGAGCTGTTTTTT | CAGRGAGGLAGELFF
TRBJ2-1 | TRBV11-1 | medium-sized | NA | TGTGCCAGCAGCCGCAGGAGACATCTTCTCAAGGAGCAGTTCTTC | CASSRRRHLLKEQFF
TRBJ2-1 | TRBV3-1 | few | NA | TGTGCCAGCAGCCAAGATCCCAGGGGCAATGAGCAGTTCTTC | CASSQDPRGNEQFF
TRBJ2-3 | TRBV20-1 | NA | NA | TGCAGTGCTGATGGCGGAACTAGCACAGATACGCAGTATTTT | CSADGGTSTDTQYF
TRBJ2-3 | TRBV5-1 | few | TRBD2 | TGCGCCAGCAGCTTGGGTTCTAGCGGGGGTCATACGCAGTATTTT | CASSLGSSGGHTQYF
TRBJ2-1 | TRBV5-5 | NA | NA | TGTGCCAGCAGCTTGGCTTGGGGCGTGAGCTCCTACAATGAGCAGTTCTTC | CASSLAWGVSSYNEQFF
TRBJ1-6 | TRBV2 | many | NA | TGTGCCAGCAGTGATAAGGCCCTCCACTTT | CASSDKALHF
TRBJ1-1 | TRBV19 | few | NA | TGTGCCAGTAGTATTGAAAGGTACACTGAAGCTTTCTTT | CASSIERYTEAFF